This T cell receptor (beta chain) was profiled in a study of T-cell memory formation after mild COVID-19. UMIs and sample barcodes were carried by the TCR alpha and TCR beta cDNA libraries that 5'RACE produced using constant-segment primers. MiXCR, run by TCRdb on the 5' RACE reads, gives a single entry per CDR3 protein. The data show 300,000 to 350,000 distinct CDR3 sequences, around 19% seen once. CDR3 size: 12 residues. Trimming shortened V by 6 bases and J by 3 bases, and 8 bases separated the two germline ends. The study, taken as a whole, reports: Cross-reactive memory appears to have joined, as suggested by some responding clones showing up in pre-infection memory. Clones which contracted sat mainly in CM and EM if CD4+, and in EMRA if CD8+.

This clonotype came up a few times. Its antigen remains unidentified. V is TRBV12-3 or TRBV12-4 and J is TRBJ2-5, with unresolved D. Sequenced: PBMCs or a T cell subset sorted from them (not recorded which). The clonotype comes from a young man who had mild COVID-19 (a few samples of this study predate the infection). Cell type and time point are not known. The CDR3 region is CASSREEETQYF. CDR3 in DNA: TGTGCCAGCAGCCGAGAGGAAGAGACCCAGTACTTC.